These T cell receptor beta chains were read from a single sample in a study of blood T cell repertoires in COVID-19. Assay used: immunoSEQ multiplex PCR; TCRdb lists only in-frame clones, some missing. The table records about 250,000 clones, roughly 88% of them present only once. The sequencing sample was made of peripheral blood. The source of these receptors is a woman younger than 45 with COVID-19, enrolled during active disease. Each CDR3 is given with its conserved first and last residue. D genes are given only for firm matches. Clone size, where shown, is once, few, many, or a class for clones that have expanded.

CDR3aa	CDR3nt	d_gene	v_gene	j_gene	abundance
CASSSFGPQVTMGYTF	TGTGCCAGCAGTTCCTTTGGTCCGCAGGTAACCATGGGCTACACCTTC	.	TRBV28	TRBJ1-2	.
CASSLRSGADGYTF	TGCGCCAGCAGCTTGAGGTCAGGGGCGGATGGCTACACCTTC	.	TRBV5-1	TRBJ1-2	.
CASSSGLAGGLWNQETQYF	TGTGCCAGCAGCTCCGGACTAGCGGGGGGCCTGTGGAACCAAGAGACCCAGTACTTC	TRBD2	TRBV7-2	TRBJ2-5	.
CASRAGSLSGANVLTF	TGTGCCAGCAGAGCGGGGTCCTTGTCTGGGGCCAACGTCCTGACTTTC	TRBD2	TRBV7-9	TRBJ2-6	.
CASSSLQANNEKLFF	TGTGCCAGCAGCTCGCTACAGGCAAATAATGAAAAACTGTTTTTT	.	TRBV5-8	TRBJ1-4	.
CASSFRGAHYEQYF	TGTGCCAGCAGCTTTCGAGGAGCCCACTACGAGCAGTACTTC	.	TRBV11-1	TRBJ2-7	.
CASSNSRGLGSYNEQFF	TGTGCCAGTAGTAACTCCAGGGGGCTGGGGTCCTACAATGAGCAGTTCTTC	TRBD1	TRBV19	TRBJ2-1	few
CATSDLIAGSYNEQFF	TGTGCCACCAGTGATTTAATAGCGGGCTCCTACAATGAGCAGTTCTTC	TRBD2	TRBV24-1	TRBJ2-1	few
CASSPYGQAKGF	TGTGCCAGCAGTCCCTACGGACAGGCAAAAGGCTTC	TRBD1	TRBV6-6	TRBJ1-2	few
CATSTGTRFNEQFF	TGTGCCACATCGACAGGAACCCGTTTTAATGAGCAGTTCTTC	.	TRBV2	TRBJ2-1	.
CASRTGGSETQYF	TGTGCCAGCAGAACAGGGGGTTCGGAGACCCAGTACTTC	TRBD1	TRBV6-5	TRBJ2-5	.